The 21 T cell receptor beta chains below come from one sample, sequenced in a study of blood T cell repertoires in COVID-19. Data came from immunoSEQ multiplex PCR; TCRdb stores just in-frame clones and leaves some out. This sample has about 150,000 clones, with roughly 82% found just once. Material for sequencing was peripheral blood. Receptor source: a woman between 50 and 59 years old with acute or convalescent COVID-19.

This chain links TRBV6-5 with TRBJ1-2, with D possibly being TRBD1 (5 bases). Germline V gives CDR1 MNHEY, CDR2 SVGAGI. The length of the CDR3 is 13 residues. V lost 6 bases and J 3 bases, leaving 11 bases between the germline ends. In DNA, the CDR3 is TGTGCCAGCAGACTTGACAGTTACTATGGCTACACCTTC. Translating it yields CASRLDSYYGYTF.

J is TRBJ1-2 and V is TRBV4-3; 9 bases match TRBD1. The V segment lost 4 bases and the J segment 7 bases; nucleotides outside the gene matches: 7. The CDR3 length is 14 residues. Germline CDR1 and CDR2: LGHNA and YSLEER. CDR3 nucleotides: TGCGCCAGCAGCCCAACAGGGGGCCCCGGTGGCTACACCTTC. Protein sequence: CASSPTGGPGGYTF.

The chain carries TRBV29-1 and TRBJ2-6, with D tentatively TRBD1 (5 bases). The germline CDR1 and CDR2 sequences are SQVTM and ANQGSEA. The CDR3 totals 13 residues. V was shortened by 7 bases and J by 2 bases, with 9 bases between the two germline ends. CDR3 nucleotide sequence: TGCAGCGCCAGGGCCCCTGGGGCCAACGTCCTGACTTTC. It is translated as CSARAPGANVLTF. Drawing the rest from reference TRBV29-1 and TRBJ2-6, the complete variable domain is SAVISQKPSRDICQRGTSLTIQCQVDSQVTMMFWYRQQPGQSLTLIATANQGSEATYESGFVIDKFPISRPNLTFSTLTVSNMSPEDSSIYLCSARAPGANVLTFGAGSRLTVL.

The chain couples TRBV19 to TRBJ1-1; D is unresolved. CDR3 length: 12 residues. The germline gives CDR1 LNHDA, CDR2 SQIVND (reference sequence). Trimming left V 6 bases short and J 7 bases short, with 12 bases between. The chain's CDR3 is CASRAGASEAFF. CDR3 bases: TGTGCCAGTAGGGCGGGCGCTAGTGAAGCTTTCTTT.

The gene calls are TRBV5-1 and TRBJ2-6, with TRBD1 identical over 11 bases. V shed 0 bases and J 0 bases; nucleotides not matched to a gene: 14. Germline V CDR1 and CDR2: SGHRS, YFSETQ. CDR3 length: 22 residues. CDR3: CASSLGGQGARGGFSGANVLTF. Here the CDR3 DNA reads TGCGCCAGCAGCTTGGGAGGACAGGGGGCGCGTGGAGGGTTCTCTGGGGCCAACGTCCTGACTTTC.

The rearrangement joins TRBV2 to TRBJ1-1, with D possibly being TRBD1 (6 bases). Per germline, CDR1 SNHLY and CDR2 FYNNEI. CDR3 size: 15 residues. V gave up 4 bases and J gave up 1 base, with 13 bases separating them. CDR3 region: CASSVTKTGNTEAFF. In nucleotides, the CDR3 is TGTGCCAGCAGTGTTACGAAGACAGGGAACACTGAAGCTTTCTTT.

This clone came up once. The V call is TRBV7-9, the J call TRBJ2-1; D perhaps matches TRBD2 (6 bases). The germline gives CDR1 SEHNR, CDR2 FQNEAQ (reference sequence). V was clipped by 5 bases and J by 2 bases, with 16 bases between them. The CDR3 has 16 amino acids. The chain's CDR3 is CASSPLGGGPYNEQFF. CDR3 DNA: TGTGCCAGCAGCCCCCTGGGGGGAGGACCCTACAATGAGCAGTTCTTC.

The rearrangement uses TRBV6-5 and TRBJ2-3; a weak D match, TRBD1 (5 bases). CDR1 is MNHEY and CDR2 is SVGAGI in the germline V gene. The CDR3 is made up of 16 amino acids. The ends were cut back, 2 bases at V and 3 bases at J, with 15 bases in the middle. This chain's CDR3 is CASSYGQGASTDTQYF. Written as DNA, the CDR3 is TGTGCCAGCAGTTACGGGCAGGGCGCAAGTACAGATACGCAGTATTTT.

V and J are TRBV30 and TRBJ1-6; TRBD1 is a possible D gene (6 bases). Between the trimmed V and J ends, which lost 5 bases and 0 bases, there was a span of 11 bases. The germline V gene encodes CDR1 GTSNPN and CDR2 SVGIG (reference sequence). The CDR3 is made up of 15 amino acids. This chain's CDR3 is CAWGQGGSYNSPLHF. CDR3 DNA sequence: TGTGCCTGGGGGCAAGGGGGCTCCTATAATTCACCCCTCCACTTT.

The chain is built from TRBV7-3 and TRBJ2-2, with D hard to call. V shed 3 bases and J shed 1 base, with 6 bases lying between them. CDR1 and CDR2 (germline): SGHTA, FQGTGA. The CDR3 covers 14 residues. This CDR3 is CASSLYWNTGELFF. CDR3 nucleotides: TGTGCCAGCAGCTTGTATTGGAACACCGGGGAGCTGTTTTTT.

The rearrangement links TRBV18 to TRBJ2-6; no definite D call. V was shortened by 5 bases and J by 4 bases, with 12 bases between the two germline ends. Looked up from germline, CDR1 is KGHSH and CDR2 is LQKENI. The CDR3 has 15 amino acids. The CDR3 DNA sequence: TGTGCCAGCTCATCTGGGCAGGTGGGGGCCAACGTCCTGACTTTC. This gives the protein CASSSGQVGANVLTF.

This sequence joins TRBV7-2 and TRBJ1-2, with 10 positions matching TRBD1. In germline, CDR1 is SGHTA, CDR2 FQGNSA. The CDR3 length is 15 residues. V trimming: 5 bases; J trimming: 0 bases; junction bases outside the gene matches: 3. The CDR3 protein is CASSLGTGANYGYTF. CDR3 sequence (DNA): TGTGCCAGCAGCCTCGGGACAGGGGCTAACTATGGCTACACCTTC. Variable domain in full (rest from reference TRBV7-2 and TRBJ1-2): GAGVSQSPSNKVTEKGKDVELRCDPISGHTALYWYRQSLGQGLEFLIYFQGNSAPDKSGLPSDRFSAERTGGSVSTLTIQRTQQEDSAVYLCASSLGTGANYGYTFGSGTRLTVV.

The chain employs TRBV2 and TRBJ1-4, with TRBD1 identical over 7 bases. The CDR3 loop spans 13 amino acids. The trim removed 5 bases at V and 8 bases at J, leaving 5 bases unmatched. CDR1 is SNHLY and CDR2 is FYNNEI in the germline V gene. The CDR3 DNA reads TGTGCCAGCAGTTCCGGGACAGAAGAAAAACTGTTTTTT. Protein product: CASSSGTEEKLFF.

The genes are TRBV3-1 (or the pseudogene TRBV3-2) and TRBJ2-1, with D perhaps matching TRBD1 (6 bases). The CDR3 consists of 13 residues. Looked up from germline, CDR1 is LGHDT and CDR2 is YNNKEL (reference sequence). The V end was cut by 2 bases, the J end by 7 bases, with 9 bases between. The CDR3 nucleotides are TGTGCCAGCAGCCAAACAGGGCGTAATGAGCAGTTCTTC. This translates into CASSQTGRNEQFF.

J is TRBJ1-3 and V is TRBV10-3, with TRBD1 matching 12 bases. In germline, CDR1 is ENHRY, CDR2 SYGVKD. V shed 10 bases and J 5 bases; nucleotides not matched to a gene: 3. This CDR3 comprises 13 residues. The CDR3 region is CATGQGARNTIYF. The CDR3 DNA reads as TGTGCCACGGGACAGGGGGCCAGAAACACCATATATTTT.

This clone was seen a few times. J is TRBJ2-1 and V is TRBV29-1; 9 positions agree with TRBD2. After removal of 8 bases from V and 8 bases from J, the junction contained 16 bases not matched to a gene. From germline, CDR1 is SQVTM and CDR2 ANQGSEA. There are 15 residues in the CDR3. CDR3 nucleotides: TGCAGCACCCGAGCGGGAGGCTCTGGGGCCGATGAGCAGTTCTTC. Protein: CSTRAGGSGADEQFF.

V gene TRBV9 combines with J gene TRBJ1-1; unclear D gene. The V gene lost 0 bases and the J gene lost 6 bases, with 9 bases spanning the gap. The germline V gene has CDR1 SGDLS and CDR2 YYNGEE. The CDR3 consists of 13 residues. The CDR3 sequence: CASSVVEGAEAFF. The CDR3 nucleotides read TGTGCCAGCAGCGTAGTCGAGGGCGCTGAAGCTTTCTTT.

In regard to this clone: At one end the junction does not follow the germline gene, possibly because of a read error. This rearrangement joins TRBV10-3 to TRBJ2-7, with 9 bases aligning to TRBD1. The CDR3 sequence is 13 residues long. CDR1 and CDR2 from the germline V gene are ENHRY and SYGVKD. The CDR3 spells CCSRDRVTYEQYF. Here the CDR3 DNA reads TGCTGTAGCCGGGACAGGGTAACTTACGAGCAGTACTTC.

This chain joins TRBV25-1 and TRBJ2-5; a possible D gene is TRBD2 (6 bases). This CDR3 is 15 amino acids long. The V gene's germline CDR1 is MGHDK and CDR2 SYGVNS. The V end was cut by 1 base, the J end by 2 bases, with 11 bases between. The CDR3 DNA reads TGTGCCAGCAGTGAATTAGGCGGGGCTCAAGAGACCCAGTACTTC. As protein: CASSELGGAQETQYF.

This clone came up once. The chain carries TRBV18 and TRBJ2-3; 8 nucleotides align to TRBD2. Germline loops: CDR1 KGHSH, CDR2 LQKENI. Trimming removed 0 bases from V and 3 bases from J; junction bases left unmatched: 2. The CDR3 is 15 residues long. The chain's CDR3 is CASSPPGRATDTQYF. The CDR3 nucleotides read TGTGCCAGCTCACCACCCGGGAGGGCGACAGATACGCAGTATTTT. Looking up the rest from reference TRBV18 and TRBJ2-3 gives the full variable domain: NAGVMQNPRHLVRRRGQEARLRCSPMKGHSHVYWYRQLPEEGLKFMVYLQKENIIDESGMPKERFSAEFPKEGPSILRIQQVVRGDSAAYFCASSPPGRATDTQYFGPGTRLTVL.

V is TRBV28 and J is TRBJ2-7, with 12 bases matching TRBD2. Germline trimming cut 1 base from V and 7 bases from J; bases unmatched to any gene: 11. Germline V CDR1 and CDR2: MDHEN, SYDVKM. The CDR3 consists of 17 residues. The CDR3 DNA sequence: TGTGCCAGCAGTTTATCGCCGTCTAGCGGGAGGGCCTTAGAGCAGTACTTC. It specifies CASSLSPSSGRALEQYF.